These T cell receptor beta chains were read from a single sample in a study of the immune and genomic landscape of osteosarcoma. TCRdb's copy holds only in-frame clones and misses some; the assay was immunoSEQ multiplex PCR. This table holds approximately 5,500 clones, over 65% found once. Source material: osteosarcoma tumor tissue from the lung. These receptors originate from a human donor with osteosarcoma. The CDR3 runs from the conserved cysteine through the conserved F or W. D genes are given only for firm matches. A clone size is listed for some rows: how often the clone was seen (once, few, many), or a class if it is expanded.

-	TRBJ2-3	TRBV14	-	TGTGCCAGCAGCCCTATGCTACGCACAGATACGCAGTATTTT	CASSPMLRTDTQYF
TRBD1	TRBJ2-6	TRBV19	-	TGTGCCAGTAGTCGCAGGGGGATGTCTGGGGCCAACGTCCTGACTTTC	CASSRRGMSGANVLTF
TRBD1	TRBJ2-1	TRBV27	-	TGTGCCAGCAGTCCCCCGCGACAGGGTTCCTACAATGAGCAGTTCTTC	CASSPPRQGSYNEQFF
-	TRBJ2-1	TRBV7-8	-	TGTGCCAGCAGCTTATCTCCGGGACCTTACAATGAGCAGTTCTTC	CASSLSPGPYNEQFF
TRBD2	TRBJ2-1	TRBV6-1	-	TGTGCCAGCAGTGAAGGGACTAGCGGGAGCAATGAGCAGTTCTTC	CASSEGTSGSNEQFF
-	TRBJ2-5	TRBV12-2	-	TGTGCAAGTCGCTTAGGCGGTAGGGTTGGGGTACAAGAGACCCAGTACTTC	CASRLGGRVGVQETQYF
TRBD1	TRBJ1-1	TRBV7-9	few	TGTGCCAGCAGCTTAGCGGGACAGGCCTTT	CASSLAGQAF
-	TRBJ2-5	TRBV30	-	TGTGCCTGGAGTGTTAGGGTGAGGGAGACCCAGTACTTC	CAWSVRVRETQYF
-	TRBJ2-2	TRBV2	once	TGTGCCAGCAGCCCTCTAGAGGGGTCGGGCGGGGAGCTGTTTTTT	CASSPLEGSGGELFF
-	TRBJ1-3	TRBV9	few	TGTGCCAGCAGCTCGACCGGGACTCCTGGAAACACCATATATTTT	CASSSTGTPGNTIYF
TRBD1	TRBJ2-1	TRBV7-8	-	TGTGCCAGCAGCCCGGGCATTCCGGGACAGGGGGCAGATGAGCAGTTCTTC	CASSPGIPGQGADEQFF
TRBD2	TRBJ2-3	TRBV10-3	-	TGTGCCATCAGTGAGTCTAGCGGGATGACAGATACGCAGTATTTT	CAISESSGMTDTQYF
TRBD2	TRBJ2-7	TRBV4-2	-	TGTGCCAGCAGCCAAGAGTGGACTAGCGGGAGGATTCTTAGGGAGCAGTACTTC	CASSQEWTSGRILREQYF
TRBD2	TRBJ2-5	TRBV18	-	TGTGCCAGCGGACGAGCGGGAGGTTGGGAGACCCAGTACTTC	CASGRAGGWETQYF
-	TRBJ1-4	TRBV19	few	TGTGCCAGTAGTATTAGAAAGAATGAAAAACTGTTTTTT	CASSIRKNEKLFF
-	TRBJ2-2	TRBV7-9	-	TGTGCCAGCAGCTTTAGTGGCACCGGGGAGCTGTTTTTT	CASSFSGTGELFF
-	TRBJ2-1	TRBV30	-	TGTGCCTGGAGTGCGGGGGCGCTGGCGCCTAAGCAGTTCTTC	CAWSAGALAPKQFF
TRBD1	TRBJ2-7	TRBV6-6	-	TGTGCCAGCGAACTCGGGACAGGGTCCGAGCAGTACTTC	CASELGTGSEQYF
-	TRBJ2-5	TRBV9	-	TGTGCCAGCAGCGTAGTAGGGGCCGTCCAAGAGACCCAGTACTTC	CASSVVGAVQETQYF
-	TRBJ2-5	TRBV5-1	-	TGCGCCAGCAGCTTGGGGGCGGAGGGTAAGACCCGGTACTTC	CASSLGAEGKTRYF
TRBD1	TRBJ1-2	TRBV6-6	few	TGTGCCAGCAGGGCCACAGGGGGCTATGGCTACACCTTC	CASRATGGYGYTF
-	TRBJ1-3	TRBV7-6	-	TGTGCCAGCAGCCTCAGTGATGGAAACACCATATATTTT	CASSLSDGNTIYF
TRBD2	TRBJ2-7	TRBV10-3	-	TGTGCCATCAGTGACCTCGGTCTAGCGGAAACCTACGAGCAGTACTTC	CAISDLGLAETYEQYF
TRBD1	TRBJ2-2	TRBV9	few	TGTGCCAGCAGCGTAAAGCCCCACCGGGGACAGGGGAGATCCGGGGAGCTGTTTTTT	CASSVKPHRGQGRSGELFF
TRBD2	TRBJ2-7	TRBV5-6	-	TGTGCCAGCAGTTTCGGACTAGCGGGAGCACAGACGAGCTACGAGCAGTACTTC	CASSFGLAGAQTSYEQYF
-	TRBJ1-1	TRBV5-1	-	TGCGCCAGCAGCTTGGGTAGGGGTAACACTGAAGCTTTCTTT	CASSLGRGNTEAFF
-	TRBJ2-7	TRBV10-3	-	TGTGCCATCAGGCCCCCGGGGGCTGGCTACGAGCAGTACTTC	CAIRPPGAGYEQYF